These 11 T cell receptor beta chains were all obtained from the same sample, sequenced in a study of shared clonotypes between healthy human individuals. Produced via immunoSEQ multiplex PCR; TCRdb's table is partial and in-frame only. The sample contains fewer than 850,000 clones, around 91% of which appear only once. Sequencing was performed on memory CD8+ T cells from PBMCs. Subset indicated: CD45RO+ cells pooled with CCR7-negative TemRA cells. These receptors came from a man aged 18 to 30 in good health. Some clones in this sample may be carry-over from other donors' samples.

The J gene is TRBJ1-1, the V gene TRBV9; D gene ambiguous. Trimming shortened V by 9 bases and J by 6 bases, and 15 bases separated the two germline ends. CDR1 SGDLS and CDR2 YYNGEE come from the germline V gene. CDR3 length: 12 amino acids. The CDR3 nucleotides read TGTGCCACCCCTCCGAGGACCCCTGAAGCTTTCTTT. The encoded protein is CATPPRTPEAFF.

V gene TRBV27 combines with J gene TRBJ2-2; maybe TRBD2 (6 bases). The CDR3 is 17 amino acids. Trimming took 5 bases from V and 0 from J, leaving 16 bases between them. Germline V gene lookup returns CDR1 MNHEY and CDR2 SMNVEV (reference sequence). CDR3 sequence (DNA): TGTGCCAGCAGTCCCTATCGGGACTTCGCGAACACCGGGGAGCTGTTTTTT. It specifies CASSPYRDFANTGELFF.

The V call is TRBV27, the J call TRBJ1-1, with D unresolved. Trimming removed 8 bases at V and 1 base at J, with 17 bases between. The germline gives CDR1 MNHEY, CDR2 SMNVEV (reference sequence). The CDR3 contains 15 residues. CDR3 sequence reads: CASGEGRVPNTEAFF. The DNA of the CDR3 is TGTGCCAGCGGGGAAGGAAGGGTACCGAACACTGAAGCTTTCTTT.

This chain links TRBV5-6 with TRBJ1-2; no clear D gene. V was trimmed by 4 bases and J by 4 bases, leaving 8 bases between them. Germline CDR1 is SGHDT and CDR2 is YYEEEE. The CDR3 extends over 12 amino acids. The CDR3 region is CASSLQGYGYTF. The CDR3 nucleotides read TGTGCCAGCAGCCTCCAAGGCTATGGCTACACCTTC.

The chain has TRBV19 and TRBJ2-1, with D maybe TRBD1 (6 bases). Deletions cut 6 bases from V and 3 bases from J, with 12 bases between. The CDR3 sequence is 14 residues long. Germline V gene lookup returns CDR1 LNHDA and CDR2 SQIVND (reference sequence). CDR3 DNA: TGTGCCAGTAGAACGACAGGCATCTACAATGAGCAGTTCTTC. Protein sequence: CASRTTGIYNEQFF.

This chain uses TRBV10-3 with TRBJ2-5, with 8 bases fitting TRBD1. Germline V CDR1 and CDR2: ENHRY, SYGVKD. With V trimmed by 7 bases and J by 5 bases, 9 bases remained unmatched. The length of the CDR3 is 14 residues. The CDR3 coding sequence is TGTGCCATCACTTGGGCAGGGGGCGTGGAGACCCAGTACTTC. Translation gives CAITWAGGVETQYF.

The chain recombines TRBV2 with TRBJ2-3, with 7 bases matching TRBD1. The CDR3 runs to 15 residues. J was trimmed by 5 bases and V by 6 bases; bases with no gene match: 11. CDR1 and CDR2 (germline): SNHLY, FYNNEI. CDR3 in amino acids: CASRTGRGWRDTQYF. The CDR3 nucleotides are TGTGCCAGCAGAACTGGCAGGGGGTGGAGAGATACGCAGTATTTT.

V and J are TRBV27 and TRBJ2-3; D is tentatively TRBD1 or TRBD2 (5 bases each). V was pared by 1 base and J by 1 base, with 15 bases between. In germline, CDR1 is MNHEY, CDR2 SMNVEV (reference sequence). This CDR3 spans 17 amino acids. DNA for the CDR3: TGTGCCAGCAGTTTATTCCTAGCAGGGTCTCGCACAGATACGCAGTATTTT. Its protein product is CASSLFLAGSRTDTQYF.

The CDR3 bases are TGTGCCATCAGTGTTGGGCAGGGGGCTCGAAATGAGCAGTTCTTC. Translated: CAISVGQGARNEQFF. This chain joins TRBV10-3 and TRBJ2-1; 8 bases agree with TRBD1. The germline V gene encodes CDR1 ENHRY and CDR2 SYGVKD. With V trimmed by 4 bases and J by 7 bases, 9 bases remained unmatched. This CDR3 is 15 amino acids long.

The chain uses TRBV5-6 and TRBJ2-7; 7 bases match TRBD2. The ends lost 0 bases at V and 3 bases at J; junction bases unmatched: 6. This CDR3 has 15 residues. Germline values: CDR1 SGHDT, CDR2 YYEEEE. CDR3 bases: TGTGCCAGCAGCTTGGGGGCTAGCGGTTTCTACGAGCAGTACTTC. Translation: CASSLGASGFYEQYF. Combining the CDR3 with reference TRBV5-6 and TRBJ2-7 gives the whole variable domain DAGVTQSPTHLIKTRGQQVTLRCSPKSGHDTVSWYQQALGQGPQFIFQYYEEEERQRGNFPDRFSGHQFPNYSSELNVNALLLGDSALYLCASSLGASGFYEQYFGPGTRLTVT.

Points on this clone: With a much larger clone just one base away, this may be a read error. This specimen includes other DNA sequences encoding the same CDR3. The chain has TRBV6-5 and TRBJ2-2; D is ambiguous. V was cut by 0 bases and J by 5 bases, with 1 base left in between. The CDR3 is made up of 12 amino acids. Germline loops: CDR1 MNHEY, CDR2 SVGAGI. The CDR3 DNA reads TGTGCCAGCAGTTACTCGACCGGGGAGCTGTTTTTT. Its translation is CASSYSTGELFF.